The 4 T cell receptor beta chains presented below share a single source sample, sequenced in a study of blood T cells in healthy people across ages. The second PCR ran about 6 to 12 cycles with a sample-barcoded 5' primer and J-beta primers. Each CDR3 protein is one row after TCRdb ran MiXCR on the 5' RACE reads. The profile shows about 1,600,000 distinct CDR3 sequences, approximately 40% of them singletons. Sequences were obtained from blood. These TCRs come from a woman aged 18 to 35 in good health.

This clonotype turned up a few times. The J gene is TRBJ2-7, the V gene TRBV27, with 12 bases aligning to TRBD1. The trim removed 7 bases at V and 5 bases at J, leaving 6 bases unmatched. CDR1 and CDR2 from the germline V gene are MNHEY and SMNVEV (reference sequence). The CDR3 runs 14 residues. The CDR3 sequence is CASTRDRGQNEQYF. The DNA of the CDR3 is TGTGCCAGCACCCGGGACAGGGGGCAGAACGAGCAGTACTTC.

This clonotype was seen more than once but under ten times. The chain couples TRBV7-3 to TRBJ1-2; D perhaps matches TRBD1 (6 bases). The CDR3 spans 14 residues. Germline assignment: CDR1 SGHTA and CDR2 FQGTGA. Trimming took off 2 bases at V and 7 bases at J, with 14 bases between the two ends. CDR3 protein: CASSLSAGGGGYTF. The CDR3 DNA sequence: TGTGCCAGCAGCTTATCAGCCGGGGGCGGTGGCTACACCTTC. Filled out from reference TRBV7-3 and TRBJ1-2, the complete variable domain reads GAGVSQTPSNKVTEKGKYVELRCDPISGHTALYWYRQSLGQGPEFLIYFQGTGAADDSGLPNDRFFAVRPEGSVSTLKIQRTERGDSAVYLCASSLSAGGGGYTFGSGTRLTVV.

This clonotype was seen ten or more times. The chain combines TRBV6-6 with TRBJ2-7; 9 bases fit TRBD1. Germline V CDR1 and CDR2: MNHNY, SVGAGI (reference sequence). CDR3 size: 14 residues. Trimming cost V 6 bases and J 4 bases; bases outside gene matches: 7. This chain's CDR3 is CASRMGQGLYEQYF. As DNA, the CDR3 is TGTGCCAGCAGGATGGGACAGGGCCTTTACGAGCAGTACTTC.

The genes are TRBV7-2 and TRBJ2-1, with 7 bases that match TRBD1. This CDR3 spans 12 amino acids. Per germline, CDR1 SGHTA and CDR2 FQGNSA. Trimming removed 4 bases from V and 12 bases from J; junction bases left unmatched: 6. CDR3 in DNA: TGTGCCAGCAGCTCCCAACCAGGGGGGCAGTTCTTC. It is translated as CASSSQPGGQFF.